These T cell receptor beta chains were read from a single sample in a study of blood T cell repertoires in COVID-19. This table comes from immunoSEQ multiplex PCR, and its TCRdb copy is limited to in-frame clones, with some not included. The profile covers 110,000 or so clones, with approximately 70% appearing a single time and 1.8% taken by the ten largest. Sequenced: peripheral blood. The receptors were sampled from a woman aged 40 to 50 with acute or convalescent COVID-19. CDR3s include the opening cysteine and the closing phenylalanine or tryptophan. D genes are given only for firm matches. For some rows the clone size is stated as once, few or many, or as a class when expanded; others skip it.

CDR3 protein	CDR3 DNA	clone size	J gene	D gene	V gene
CASSPLAQGGRDTQYF	TGTGCCAGCTCACCCTTAGCCCAGGGGGGCCGGGATACGCAGTATTTT	once	TRBJ2-3	.	TRBV18
CASSDTVNYGYTF	TGTGCCAGCAGTGATACAGTTAACTATGGCTACACCTTC	once	TRBJ1-2	.	TRBV6-1
CASSLTANQPQHF	TGTGCCAGCAGCTTAACAGCTAATCAGCCCCAGCATTTT	few	TRBJ1-5	.	TRBV7-3
CASSLLAGGGTDTQYF	TGCGCCAGCAGCTTACTAGCGGGGGGAGGTACAGATACGCAGTATTTT	.	TRBJ2-3	TRBD2	TRBV5-1
CASSQDVTGRRGYTF	TGTGCCAGCAGCCAAGATGTCACAGGGCGACGGGGCTACACCTTC	.	TRBJ1-2	.	TRBV3-1/TRBV3-2
CSVEWGSGGRDYGYTF	TGCAGCGTTGAATGGGGGTCAGGGGGAAGAGACTATGGCTACACCTTC	.	TRBJ1-2	TRBD1	TRBV29-1
CASSIDGSTGGYTF	TGTGCCAGTAGTATAGATGGAAGTACGGGTGGCTACACCTTC	.	TRBJ1-2	.	TRBV19
CASSPPGQSSGNTIYF	TGTGCCAGCTCACCTCCGGGACAGAGCTCTGGAAACACCATATATTTT	.	TRBJ1-3	TRBD1	TRBV18
CAIRRGPGQGKETQYF	TGTGCCATCCGTCGCGGCCCGGGACAGGGTAAAGAGACCCAGTACTTC	.	TRBJ2-5	TRBD1	TRBV10-3
CASRGTAPYEQYF	TGTGCCAGCCGGGGGACAGCTCCCTACGAGCAGTACTTC	.	TRBJ2-7	.	TRBV6-5
CSARGLALTDTQYF	TGCAGCGCCCGGGGACTAGCTCTCACAGATACGCAGTATTTT	.	TRBJ2-3	TRBD2	TRBV29-1
CASSYAGNSGNTIYF	TGTGCCAGCAGCTACGCAGGGAACTCTGGAAACACCATATATTTT	.	TRBJ1-3	.	TRBV6-5
CASSGTSGSFHEQFF	TGTGCCAGCAGCGGTACGTCAGGCAGTTTCCATGAGCAGTTCTTC	.	TRBJ2-1	.	TRBV7-9
CASSSYLEAFF	TGTGCCAGCAGTTCTTATCTAGAAGCTTTCTTT	once	TRBJ1-1	.	TRBV28
CASSSLGNEQFF	TGTGCCAGCAGTTCTCTAGGCAATGAGCAGTTCTTC	once	TRBJ2-1	.	TRBV7-3
CASSLGGTDSNQPQHF	TGTGCCAGCAGCTTGGGTGGGACAGATAGCAATCAGCCCCAGCATTTT	.	TRBJ1-5	TRBD1	TRBV5-4
CAISGGGEETQYF	TGTGCCATCAGTGGTGGCGGGGAAGAGACCCAGTACTTC	.	TRBJ2-5	.	TRBV10-3
CASSGQGGYEQFF	TGTGCCAGCAGCGGACAGGGGGGTTATGAGCAGTTCTTC	few	TRBJ2-1	TRBD1	TRBV6-5
CASSFENRVGEKLFF	TGTGCCAGCAGTTTTGAGAACAGGGTCGGTGAAAAACTGTTTTTT	.	TRBJ1-4	.	TRBV28
CSASQALSNQPQHF	TGCAGTGCTAGTCAGGCTCTTAGCAATCAGCCCCAGCATTTT	.	TRBJ1-5	.	TRBV20-1
CASSLRSGTGNTGELFF	TGCGCCAGCAGCTTGAGGTCCGGGACAGGGAACACCGGGGAGCTGTTTTTT	.	TRBJ2-2	TRBD1	TRBV5-1
CASSLSGTGVGYTF	TGTGCCAGCAGCTTGTCCGGGACAGGGGTAGGCTACACCTTC	.	TRBJ1-2	TRBD1	TRBV5-5
CASSKTGLGDNEQFF	TGTGCCAGCAGCAAAACAGGGTTGGGTGACAATGAGCAGTTCTTC	.	TRBJ2-1	.	TRBV5-4
CASSTSRWETQYF	TGTGCCAGCAGTACTAGCAGATGGGAGACCCAGTACTTC	once	TRBJ2-5	.	TRBV28
CASSVQGLNTNYGYTF	TGTGCCAGTAGTGTCCAGGGATTAAACACGAACTATGGCTACACCTTC	once	TRBJ1-2	.	TRBV19
CASSNTGGGAFSNQPQHF	TGTGCCAGTAGTAACACAGGGGGCGGAGCTTTCAGCAATCAGCCCCAGCATTTT	.	TRBJ1-5	TRBD1	TRBV19
CASTKLQGDTQYF	TGTGCCAGTACTAAGTTACAGGGAGATACGCAGTATTTT	.	TRBJ2-3	.	TRBV19
CASSPRGSGAGGRYEQYF	TGTGCCAGCAGCCCTAGGGGCAGCGGGGCGGGGGGCCGCTACGAGCAGTACTTC	few	TRBJ2-7	TRBD2	TRBV7-2
CASSQDITGGSTDTQYF	TGCGCCAGCAGCCAAGATATTACAGGGGGAAGCACAGATACGCAGTATTTT	many	TRBJ2-3	TRBD1	TRBV4-1
CASGGALGTYEQYF	TGTGCCAGCGGGGGGGCGCTCGGGACCTACGAGCAGTACTTC	.	TRBJ2-7	.	TRBV6-6
CATSDPTGGSTDTQYF	TGTGCCACCAGTGACCCGACAGGGGGGAGCACAGATACGCAGTATTTT	.	TRBJ2-3	TRBD1	TRBV24-1
CASQGARNTGELFF	TGTGCCAGCCAGGGGGCCCGGAACACCGGGGAGCTGTTTTTT	.	TRBJ2-2	TRBD1	TRBV28
CASSPAGGPQETQYF	TGTGCCAGCAGCCCCGCGGGGGGGCCCCAAGAGACCCAGTACTTC	.	TRBJ2-5	TRBD2	TRBV5-6
CASSQDLVTEAFF	TGTGCCAGCAGCCAAGATCTCGTGACAGAAGCTTTCTTT	.	TRBJ1-1	.	TRBV14
CASSVTGGSLEQYF	TGTGCCAGCAGCGTAACAGGGGGCTCCCTCGAGCAGTACTTC	few	TRBJ2-7	TRBD1	TRBV9
CASSSPGTNSYEQYF	TGCGCCAGCAGCTCACCCGGGACAAACTCCTACGAGCAGTACTTC	.	TRBJ2-7	.	TRBV4-1
CASSPDAGHSPLHF	TGTGCCAGTAGTCCCGACGCGGGTCATTCACCCCTCCACTTT	.	TRBJ1-6	.	TRBV19
CASSLLQNYNEQFF	TGTGCCAGCAGTTTGTTACAGAACTACAATGAGCAGTTCTTC	.	TRBJ2-1	.	TRBV27
CASRLVPNPLSPETQYF	TGTGCAAGTCGCTTAGTTCCCAACCCCCTGAGTCCAGAGACCCAGTACTTC	.	TRBJ2-5	.	TRBV12-2
CATSDPITSGVDNEQFF	TGTGCCACCAGTGACCCAATAACTAGCGGCGTTGACAATGAGCAGTTCTTC	.	TRBJ2-1	TRBD2	TRBV24-1
CATSTGSKNIQYF	TGTGCCACCAGCACAGGGTCCAAAAACATTCAGTACTTC	.	TRBJ2-4	.	TRBV15
CASSHQEGYGYTF	TGTGCCAGCAGCCACCAGGAAGGCTATGGCTACACCTTC	.	TRBJ1-2	.	TRBV3-1/TRBV3-2
CASSRQGVTDTQYF	TGTGCCAGCAGCAGACAGGGGGTCACAGATACGCAGTATTTT	.	TRBJ2-3	TRBD1	TRBV7-3
CASSASRQRGGLGEQYF	TGTGCCAGCTCAGCCTCACGCCAGCGGGGGGGCCTGGGAGAGCAGTACTTC	.	TRBJ2-7	TRBD2	TRBV5-4
CASSLRGSNQPQHF	TGTGCCAGCAGCTTGCGCGGGAGCAATCAGCCCCAGCATTTT	.	TRBJ1-5	.	TRBV5-6
CASSVSGQETQYF	TGTGCCAGCAGCGTTTCGGGACAAGAGACCCAGTACTTC	many	TRBJ2-5	.	TRBV11-3
CASSQDLVRTNTEAFF	TGTGCCAGCAGCCAAGATCTGGTGCGTACGAACACTGAAGCTTTCTTT	.	TRBJ1-1	.	TRBV14
CASSLVLAFTGELFF	TGTGCCAGCAGCTTGGTCCTAGCCTTCACCGGGGAGCTGTTTTTT	.	TRBJ2-2	.	TRBV5-6
CASNQGLYNEQFF	TGTGCCAGCAATCAGGGACTTTACAATGAGCAGTTCTTC	.	TRBJ2-1	.	TRBV28
CSAGRAAHEQYF	TGCAGCGCCGGAAGAGCGGCTCACGAGCAGTACTTC	few	TRBJ2-7	.	TRBV29-1
CASRADRGGTIYGYTF	TGTGCCAGCAGGGCGGACCGAGGGGGAACGATCTATGGCTACACCTTC	many	TRBJ1-2	.	TRBV2